This TCR beta chain was recorded in a study of regulatory T cells in long-lasting Graves disease. General study findings and limits: The TCR repertoire of persistent Graves' patients was less diverse than that of newly diagnosed ones.

This clonotype was counted a few times. Its cognate antigen is unknown. Construction of TCR beta libraries relied on iRepertoire HTBI primers and on Arm-PCR targeting CDR3 regions. TCRdb ran MiXCR on the multiplex PCR reads and lists one entry per CDR3 protein. The sample carries roughly 500,000 distinct CDR3 sequences, around a fifth recorded once. The V and J ends lost 5 bases and 0 bases respectively, with 20 bases between them. Per the germline V gene, CDR1 is SGHTA and CDR2 is FQGTGA. This CDR3 region has 19 residues. Time point indicated: persistent/refractory GD, antithyroid drugs over 5 years with positive TRAb. With RNA extracted from PBMCs as input, the TCR library was made. A volume of approximately 9 milliliters of peripheral blood was collected in EDTA tubes.

The sequence derives from a female donor with Graves disease. This chain connects TRBV7-3 to TRBJ2-6; D may match TRBD1 or TRBD2 (8 bases each). Sequences were derived from peripheral blood mononuclear cells (PBMCs), sampled when the disease was refractory, from a patient treated with antithyroid drugs. CDR3 amino acids: CASSPSGGQAISGANVLTF. CDR3 coding DNA: TGTGCCAGCAGCCCAAGCGGGGGACAGGCGATCTCTGGGGCCAACGTCCTGACTTTC.